Below, 5 T cell receptor beta chains from the same sample are listed, as sequenced in a study of cytomegalovirus exposure and HLA in healthy donors. The PCR had 60 Vbeta and 13 Jbeta primers. TCRdb's copy holds only in-frame clones and misses some; the assay was immunoSEQ multiplex PCR. The table shows roughly 180,000 clones, with approximately 83% occurring only once. Sequenced: PBMCs. Source of these receptors: a boy under 10 years old in good health and CMV-seronegative.

This clone is a singleton in its sample. This chain uses TRBV4-1 with TRBJ1-2, with D possibly matching TRBD1 (6 bases). Germline V CDR1 and CDR2: MGHRA, YSYEKL. CDR3 size: 14 residues. V shed 3 bases and J shed 6 bases, with 14 bases lying between them. CDR3 sequence reads: CASSHTGTSDGYTF. Here the CDR3 DNA reads TGCGCCAGCAGCCATACCGGGACATCGGATGGCTACACCTTC.

Here the CDR3 reads CASSLGLSYEQYF. CDR3 nucleotides: TGTGCCAGCAGCTTAGGACTATCCTACGAGCAGTACTTC. V usage is TRBV13 and J usage is TRBJ2-5; D is unresolved. The tail of the sequence fits TRBJ2-7 better, so the J call may be wrong. The germline gives CDR1 PRHDT, CDR2 FYEKMQ (reference sequence). The CDR3 extends over 13 amino acids.

The rearrangement joins TRBV11-2 to TRBJ2-4; 7 bases line up with TRBD2. Per germline, CDR1 SGHAT and CDR2 FQNNGV. The CDR3 length is 14 residues. With V trimmed by 2 bases and J by 2 bases, 0 bases remained unmatched. The CDR3 DNA is TGTGCCAGCAGCTTAAGCGGGACCAAAAACATTCAGTACTTC. As protein: CASSLSGTKNIQYF.

CDR3 residues: CASSLADHYGYTF. The CDR3 DNA reads as TGCGCCAGCAGCTTGGCAGATCACTATGGCTACACCTTC. This rearrangement joins TRBV5-1 to TRBJ1-2, with unresolved D. The CDR3 contains 13 residues. Deletions cut 0 bases from V and 3 bases from J, with 6 bases between. Germline V gene sequence: CDR1 SGHRS, CDR2 YFSETQ.

This chain uses TRBV13 with TRBJ1-1, with D tentatively TRBD1 (5 bases). V was trimmed by 0 bases and J by 3 bases, leaving 5 bases between them. The CDR3 has 13 residues. Germline assignment: CDR1 PRHDT and CDR2 FYEKMQ (reference sequence). This CDR3 reads CASSLGGHTEAFF. The DNA of the CDR3 is TGTGCCAGCAGCTTAGGGGGGCACACTGAAGCTTTCTTT.